This T cell receptor beta chain was found in a study of control samples from healthy donors and cancer patients. The CDR3 totals 11 residues. V shed 8 bases and J shed 4 bases, with 9 bases lying between them. Germline lookup yields CDR1 SNHLY and CDR2 FYNNEI. Measured with immunoSEQ multiplex PCR; TCRdb has only the in-frame clones, and not every one. The sample records 100,000 to 150,000 clones, approximately 92% being singletons. This sequence joins TRBV2 and TRBJ2-7; D gene ambiguous. The sample taken for sequencing was PBMCs. The TCR comes from an elderly man with head and neck cancer. The CDR3 reads CASSLGYEQYF. The CDR3 DNA follows: TGTGCCAGCTCCCTGGGTTACGAGCAGTACTTC.